This T cell receptor beta chain was observed in a study of cytomegalovirus exposure and HLA in healthy donors. PCR was performed using 60 Vbeta and 13 Jbeta primers. Generated by immunoSEQ multiplex PCR, the TCRdb table keeps only in-frame clones and is missing some. This sample has fewer than 120,000 clones; about 86% occur once, and the top ten carry 1.5% to 2%. The CDR3 covers 18 residues. Turning to this clone: Antigen: not known.

Study-wide results and caveats: Reportedly, a later analysis found an Asian-associated ancestry cluster had fewer N-insertions than the approximately 700-donor mean. Overall, around 160 TCR beta chains were annotated as cytomegalovirus-associated. V- and J-gene trimming of TCR beta was linked (in a later analysis) to a missense DCLRE1C variant. Accounts indicate the classifier identified cytomegalovirus status with strong specificity and sensitivity.

The J gene is TRBJ2-5, the V gene TRBV12-2; the D call TRBD2 from the table was never checked on the DNA. TRBV12-2 is a documented pseudogene. Sequencing used PBMCs. This TCR came from a man aged 40-55 years in good health and CMV-seronegative. This CDR3 reads CASRPRLAGGPYQETQYF. Written as DNA, the CDR3 is TGTGCAAGTCGACCCAGACTAGCGGGGGGCCCGTACCAAGAGACCCAGTACTTC.